A selection of T cell receptor beta chains follows, all from one sample in a study of cytomegalovirus exposure and HLA in healthy donors. Measured with immunoSEQ multiplex PCR; TCRdb has only the in-frame clones, and not every one. The table lists 210,000 or so clones, approximately 86% of them singletons. Sequencing input: PBMCs. These TCRs come from a woman between 18 and 29 years old in good health and CMV-seronegative. The CDR3 runs from the conserved cysteine through the conserved F or W. Each record gives: J gene, clone size, D gene, V gene, CDR3 DNA, CDR3 protein. D genes are given only for firm matches. Some rows have no size entry. The others give once, few or many, or a class for an expanded clone.

>TRBJ2-3|.|TRBD1|TRBV27
TGTGCCAGCAGTTTATCTGCAGGGGGCGAAGGTACGCAGTATTTT
CASSLSAGGEGTQYF
>TRBJ1-3|.|.|TRBV10-3
TGTGCCATCAGGGCCAACGGGACCATATATTTT
CAIRANGTIYF
>TRBJ1-1|.|.|TRBV9
TGTGCCAGCAGCGAGACGGATGCCGGGGATGAAGCTTTCTTT
CASSETDAGDEAFF
>TRBJ2-5|.|TRBD2|TRBV2
TGTGCCAGCACAGCTAGCGGGAGGCTAGGAGAGACCCAGTACTTC
CASTASGRLGETQYF
>TRBJ2-5|.|.|TRBV19
TGTGCCAGTAGTATGAACAGGGTAGAGACCCAGTACTTC
CASSMNRVETQYF
>TRBJ1-5|.|.|TRBV28
TGTGCCAGCAGTATGAGGGAGAGTCAGCCCCAGCATTTT
CASSMRESQPQHF
>TRBJ2-1|once|.|TRBV28
TGTGCCAGCAGTCTAACCTACAATGAGCAGTTCTTC
CASSLTYNEQFF
>TRBJ2-1|.|TRBD2|TRBV7-2
TGTGCCAGCAGCTTAGAACTAGCGGGAGGGCCGGGAAATGAGCAGTTCTTC
CASSLELAGGPGNEQFF
>TRBJ1-2|.|.|TRBV5-6
TGTGCCAGCAGCTTGACAGGGCACTATGGCTACACCTTC
CASSLTGHYGYTF
>TRBJ1-3|.|.|TRBV27
TGTGCCAGCAGTCGACAGGCTGGAAACACCATATATTTT
CASSRQAGNTIYF
>TRBJ2-7|once|.|TRBV4-3
TGCGCCAGCAGCCAGGAGGACGGCTACGAGCAGTACTTC
CASSQEDGYEQYF
>TRBJ2-1|.|TRBD2|TRBV4-2
TGTGCCAGCAGCCAAGATCGCACGGGACTAGCGGGAGATGAGCAGTTCTTC
CASSQDRTGLAGDEQFF
>TRBJ2-7|few|TRBD1|TRBV5-1
TGCGCCAGCAGCTCAGGACAGGGCGGCTCCTACGAGCAGTACTTC
CASSSGQGGSYEQYF
>TRBJ2-7|.|TRBD2|TRBV28
TGTGCCAGCTCAGCGGGACTCGATCTGTACTTC
CASSAGLDLYF
>TRBJ1-5|.|.|TRBV7-6
TGTGCCAGCAGCCGAATGGGGGGGGGTGCCCTTAATCAGCCCCAGCATTTT
CASSRMGGGALNQPQHF
>TRBJ2-2|.|.|TRBV28
TGTGCCAGCGGTTGGCGGGGTTCGAACACCGGGGAGCTGTTTTTT
CASGWRGSNTGELFF
>TRBJ2-5|.|.|TRBV6-1
TGTGCCAGCAGTGACACTGAGACCCAGTACTTC
CASSDTETQYF
>TRBJ2-5|.|TRBD2|TRBV28
TGTGCCAGCAGTTCTTTAGCGGGAGGGACGACCCAGTACTTC
CASSSLAGGTTQYF
>TRBJ2-2|.|TRBD2|TRBV5-4
TGTGCCAGCAGCGGGACTAGGGGAACTACCGGGGAGCTGTTTTTT
CASSGTRGTTGELFF
>TRBJ2-7|.|TRBD2|TRBV2
TGTGCCAGCAGTGAAATCACTAGCGGGCGGTACGAGCAGTACTTC
CASSEITSGRYEQYF
>TRBJ2-7|.|.|TRBV7-9
TGTGCCAGCAGTTGGGGCGGGAACGAGCAGTACTTC
CASSWGGNEQYF
>TRBJ1-2|few|.|TRBV10-1
TGCGCCAGCACCAGGGGCGGATCTGCTAACTATGGCTACACCTTC
CASTRGGSANYGYTF
>TRBJ2-7|few|.|TRBV7-9
TGTGCCACGGGGGCGGGAGACTACGAGCAGTACTTC
CATGAGDYEQYF
>TRBJ2-7|.|TRBD1|TRBV4-3
TGCGCCAGCAGCCAAGGCCGGGACAGTCTTCTCTACGAGCAGTACTTC
CASSQGRDSLLYEQYF
>TRBJ1-1|.|.|TRBV5-1
TGCGCCAGCAGCCCAGGGGCCCTTGGGTTGAACACTGAAGCTTTCTTT
CASSPGALGLNTEAFF
>TRBJ2-1|.|.|TRBV2
TGTGCCAGCAGCGAAAGAGGAGTCTACAATGAGCAGTTCTTC
CASSERGVYNEQFF
>TRBJ1-2|.|TRBD1|TRBV7-2
TGTGCCAGCAGCTTAGGGACAGGGACGGTTGGCTACACCTTC
CASSLGTGTVGYTF
>TRBJ2-1|.|.|TRBV28
TGTGCCAGCAGTAAGATCACAGGGTACAATGAGCAGTTCTTC
CASSKITGYNEQFF
>TRBJ2-5|.|.|TRBV1
TGCACCAGCAGCCCCTCGCCCCGGACTAGCGGACAAGAGACCCAGTACTTC
CTSSPSPRTSGQETQYF
>TRBJ1-2|.|.|TRBV7-2
TGTGCCAGCAGCTTAGCCCCATATGGCTACACCTTC
CASSLAPYGYTF
>TRBJ1-2|few|TRBD1|TRBV7-3
TGTGCCAGCAGCCCGGGACAGGGGACTGGCTACACCTTC
CASSPGQGTGYTF
>TRBJ1-5|.|TRBD1|TRBV18
TGTGCCAGCTCACCAGCACAGGGGGTTTCGGTTGGCCAGCCCCAGCATTTT
CASSPAQGVSVGQPQHF
>TRBJ2-4|.|.|TRBV18
TGTGCCAGCTCACCCCCGGGAGTAGCCAAAAACATTCAGTACTTC
CASSPPGVAKNIQYF
>TRBJ1-2|.|.|TRBV6-5
TGTGCCAGCAGTTACTCGGGTAGGGGATATGGCTACACCTTC
CASSYSGRGYGYTF
>TRBJ2-7|.|.|TRBV21-1
TGTGCCAGCAGCAACCCGGACAGATACGAGCAGTACTTC
CASSNPDRYEQYF
>TRBJ2-1|.|.|TRBV6-6
TGTGCCAGCAAGCCTGGCGGGTTCTACAATGAGCAGTTCTTC
CASKPGGFYNEQFF
>TRBJ1-5|.|.|TRBV6-1
TGTGCCAGCAGTGGAGAGGGGGAGGGTCAGCCCCAGCATTTT
CASSGEGEGQPQHF
>TRBJ2-7|.|TRBD2|TRBV28
TGTGCCAGCAGTTTACACAGCGGGAGAGGGGGTCTGAGAGAGCAGTACTTC
CASSLHSGRGGLREQYF
>TRBJ2-7|.|.|TRBV18
TGTGCCAGCTCACTGGACAGAGGTGGGAACGAGCAGTACTTC
CASSLDRGGNEQYF
>TRBJ2-7|.|TRBD1|TRBV7-2
TGTGCCAGCAGCTCTCGGACAGGGCCTTTCCACGAGCAGTACTTC
CASSSRTGPFHEQYF
>TRBJ2-1|.|TRBD2|TRBV2
TGTGCCAGCGTTTGGGAACTAGCGGGAGTAAATGAGCAGTTCTTC
CASVWELAGVNEQFF
>TRBJ2-7|.|TRBD1|TRBV15
TGTGCCATTTCCTCCGGGACAGGAGTCGGGGAGCAGTACTTC
CAISSGTGVGEQYF
>TRBJ1-2|.|.|TRBV5-4
TGTGCCAGCAGCTTGGGGTACAGGGCCTATGGCTACACCTTC
CASSLGYRAYGYTF
>TRBJ2-7|.|.|TRBV7-2
TGTGCCAGCAGCTTAGTACAGGGAACCTACGAGCAGTACTTC
CASSLVQGTYEQYF
>TRBJ2-3|.|TRBD2|TRBV28
TGTGCCAGCAGTTTATGGACTAGCGGGAGGACAGATACGCAGTATTTT
CASSLWTSGRTDTQYF
>TRBJ1-2|.|TRBD1|TRBV2
TGTGCCAGCAGTCTCCGGAGGGGGACAGGGGGCATCTATGGCTACACCTTC
CASSLRRGTGGIYGYTF
>TRBJ2-3|.|.|TRBV28
TGTGCCAGCAGTAACCCCACAGGAGATACGCAGTATTTT
CASSNPTGDTQYF
>TRBJ2-2|.|.|TRBV7-9
TGTGCCAGCAGCTTTGGGCTTACGAACACCGGGGAGCTGTTTTTT
CASSFGLTNTGELFF
>TRBJ2-2|once|TRBD1|TRBV4-2
TGTGCCAGCAGCCAAGATCCCGGACAGGGCGAATACGCGGAGCTGTTTTTT
CASSQDPGQGEYAELFF
>TRBJ2-7|.|.|TRBV28
TGTGCCAGCAGTTTATCCGGGGGATCCTACGAGCAGTACTTC
CASSLSGGSYEQYF
>TRBJ2-3|once|.|TRBV11-3
TGTGCCAGCAGCTTTTCTTATCCAGATACGCAGTATTTT
CASSFSYPDTQYF
>TRBJ1-1|.|.|TRBV6-5
TGTGCCAGCAGTCCTAGTCAGGGATCTGAAGCTTTCTTT
CASSPSQGSEAFF
>TRBJ2-7|.|TRBD2|TRBV7-2
TGTGCCAGCAGCCCTAGCGGAGGTGCCTACGAGCAGTACTTC
CASSPSGGAYEQYF
>TRBJ2-5|.|.|TRBV7-9
TGTGCCAGCAGCCCTTACAAGCAAGAGACCCAGTACTTC
CASSPYKQETQYF
>TRBJ1-2|few|.|TRBV28
TGTGCCAGCAGTTTATGGCGAGGGGGAGGCTACACCTTC
CASSLWRGGGYTF
>TRBJ2-3|.|.|TRBV14
TGTGCCAGCAGCCAAACGGCAGATACGCAGTATTTT
CASSQTADTQYF
>TRBJ1-2|.|TRBD1|TRBV28
TGTGCCAGCACCCGCTTAGGACAGGGGAGAGGCTACACCTTC
CASTRLGQGRGYTF
>TRBJ1-1|.|.|TRBV6-1
TGTGCCAGCAGTGGGAAACAGGGTTACCCTGAAGCTTTCTTT
CASSGKQGYPEAFF
>TRBJ2-7|.|TRBD2|TRBV27
TGTGCCAGCAGTTTTAGGGCGGGAGGGCTTATCTACGAGCAGTACTTC
CASSFRAGGLIYEQYF
>TRBJ2-2|.|TRBD1|TRBV6-6
TGTGCCAGCAGTTACAACGGACAGGGTCGCACCGGGGAGCTGTTTTTT
CASSYNGQGRTGELFF